This T cell receptor beta chain was identified in a study of control samples from healthy donors and cancer patients. Sequencing was performed with immunoSEQ multiplex PCR; in TCRdb, only in-frame clones are kept and a portion is missing. The repertoire holds about 98,000 clones, with around 80% as singletons. This CDR3 is 13 amino acids long. Trimming took off 0 bases at V and 7 bases at J, with 6 bases between the two ends. In germline, CDR1 is SNHLY, CDR2 FYNNEI. Only a few counts were recorded for this clone. Sequences were obtained from blood. This chain links TRBV2 with TRBJ2-2; D remains ambiguous. The clonotype comes from a woman in her twenties or thirties in good health. As DNA, the CDR3 is TGTGCCAGCAGTGAAGCATGGGACGGGGAGCTGTTTTTT. Translation gives CASSEAWDGELFF.